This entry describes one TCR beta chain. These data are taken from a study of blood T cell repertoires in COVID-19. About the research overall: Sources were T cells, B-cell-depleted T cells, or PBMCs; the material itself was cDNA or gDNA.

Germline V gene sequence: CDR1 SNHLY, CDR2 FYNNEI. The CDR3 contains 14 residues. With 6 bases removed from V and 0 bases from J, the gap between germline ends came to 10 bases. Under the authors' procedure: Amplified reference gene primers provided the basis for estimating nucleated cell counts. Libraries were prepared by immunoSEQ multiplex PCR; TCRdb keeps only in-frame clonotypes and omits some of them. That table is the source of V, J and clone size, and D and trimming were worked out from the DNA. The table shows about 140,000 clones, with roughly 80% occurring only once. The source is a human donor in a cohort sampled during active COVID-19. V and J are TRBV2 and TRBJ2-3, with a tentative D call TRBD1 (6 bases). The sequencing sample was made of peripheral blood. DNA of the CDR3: TGTGCCAGCAGATCCGACAGGAGCACAGATACGCAGTATTTT. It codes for CASRSDRSTDTQYF.